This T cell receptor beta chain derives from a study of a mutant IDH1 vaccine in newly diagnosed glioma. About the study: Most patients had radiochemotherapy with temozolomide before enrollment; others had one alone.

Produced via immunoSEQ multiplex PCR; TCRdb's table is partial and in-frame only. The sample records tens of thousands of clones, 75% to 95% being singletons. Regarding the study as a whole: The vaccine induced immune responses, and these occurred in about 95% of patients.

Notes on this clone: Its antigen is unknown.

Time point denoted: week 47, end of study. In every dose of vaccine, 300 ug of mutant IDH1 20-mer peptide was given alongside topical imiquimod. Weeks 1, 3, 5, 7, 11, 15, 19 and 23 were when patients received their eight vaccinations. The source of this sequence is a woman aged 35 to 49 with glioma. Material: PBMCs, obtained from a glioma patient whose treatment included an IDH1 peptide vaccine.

For the CDR3, the DNA is TGTGCCAGCAGCCCTAGCGGACAGTGGACCGGGGAGCTGTTTTTT. Translation gives CASSPSGQWTGELFF. V usage is TRBV6-4 and J usage is TRBJ2-2, with D perhaps TRBD2 (7 bases). The V and J ends lost 6 bases and 5 bases respectively, with 16 bases between them. Germline V CDR1 and CDR2: MRHNA, SNTAGT. The CDR3 is 15 residues long.